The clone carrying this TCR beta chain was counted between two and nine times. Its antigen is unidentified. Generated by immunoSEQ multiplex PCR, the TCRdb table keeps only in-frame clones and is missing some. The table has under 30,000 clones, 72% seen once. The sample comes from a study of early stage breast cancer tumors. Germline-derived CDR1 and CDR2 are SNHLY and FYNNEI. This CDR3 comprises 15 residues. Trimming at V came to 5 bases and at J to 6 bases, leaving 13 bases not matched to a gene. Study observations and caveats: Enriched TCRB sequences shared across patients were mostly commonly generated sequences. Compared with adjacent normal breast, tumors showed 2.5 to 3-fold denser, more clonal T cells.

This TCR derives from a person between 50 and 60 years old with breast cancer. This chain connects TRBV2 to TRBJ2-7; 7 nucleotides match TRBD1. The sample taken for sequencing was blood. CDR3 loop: CASSPGQVAPSEQYF. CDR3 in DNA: TGTGCCAGCAGTCCCGGACAGGTCGCCCCCTCCGAGCAGTACTTC.